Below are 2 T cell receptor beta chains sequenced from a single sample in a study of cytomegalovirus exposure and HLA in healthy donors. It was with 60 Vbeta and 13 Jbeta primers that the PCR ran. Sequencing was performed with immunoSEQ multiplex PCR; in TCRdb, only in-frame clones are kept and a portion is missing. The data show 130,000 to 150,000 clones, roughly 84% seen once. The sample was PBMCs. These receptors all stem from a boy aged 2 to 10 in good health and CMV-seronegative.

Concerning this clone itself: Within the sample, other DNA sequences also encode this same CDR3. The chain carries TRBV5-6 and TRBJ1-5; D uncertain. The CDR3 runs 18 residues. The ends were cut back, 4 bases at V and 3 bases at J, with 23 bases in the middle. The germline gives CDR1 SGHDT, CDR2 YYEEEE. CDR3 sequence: CASSPRSRRRLYNQPQHF. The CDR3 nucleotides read TGTGCCAGCAGCCCCAGGTCCCGGCGCAGATTATACAATCAGCCCCAGCATTTT.

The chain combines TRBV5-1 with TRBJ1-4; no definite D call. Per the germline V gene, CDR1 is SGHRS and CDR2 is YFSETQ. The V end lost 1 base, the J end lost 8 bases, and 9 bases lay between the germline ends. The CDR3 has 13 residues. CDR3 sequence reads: CASSLFGSEKLFF. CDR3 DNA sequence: TGCGCCAGCAGCTTGTTCGGTTCGGAAAAACTGTTTTTT.